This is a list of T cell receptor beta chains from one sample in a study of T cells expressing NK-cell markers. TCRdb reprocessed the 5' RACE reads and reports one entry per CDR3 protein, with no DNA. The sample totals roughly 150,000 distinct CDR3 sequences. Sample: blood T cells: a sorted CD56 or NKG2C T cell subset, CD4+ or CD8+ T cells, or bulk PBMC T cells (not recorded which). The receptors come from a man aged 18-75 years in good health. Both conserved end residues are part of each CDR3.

CASSQDTGDPTYNEQFF	TRBV4-1	TRBJ2-1
CASSRWGGEEKYF	TRBV5-1	TRBJ2-3
CASSWGGDYGYTF	TRBV5-6	TRBJ1-2
CASSVAGGLSYNEQFF	TRBV6-1	TRBJ2-1
CASSSWTGDNTDTQYF	TRBV9	TRBJ2-3
CASSRTSGGGTDTQYF	TRBV3-1	TRBJ2-3
CASKGRLGQAGDTQYF	TRBV28	TRBJ2-3
CASSSGLSNQPQHF	TRBV6-5	TRBJ1-5
CASSSTDRAYGYTF	TRBV7-9	TRBJ1-2
CASSSHPGLGEPQHF	TRBV6-5	TRBJ1-5
CASSTGTGPYYEQYF	TRBV28	TRBJ2-7
CASSVDPQETQYF	TRBV5-6	TRBJ2-5
CAVGRSSYNEQFF	TRBV6-1	TRBJ2-1
CASKEGSGEQFF	TRBV19	TRBJ2-1
CASSLAGDPGGRQPQHF	TRBV7-8	TRBJ1-5
CASSETPGTGSSEQFF	TRBV6-4	TRBJ2-1
CSARSALSSYNSPLHF	TRBV20-1	TRBJ1-6
CASSTGTGNRYEQYF	TRBV5-4	TRBJ2-7